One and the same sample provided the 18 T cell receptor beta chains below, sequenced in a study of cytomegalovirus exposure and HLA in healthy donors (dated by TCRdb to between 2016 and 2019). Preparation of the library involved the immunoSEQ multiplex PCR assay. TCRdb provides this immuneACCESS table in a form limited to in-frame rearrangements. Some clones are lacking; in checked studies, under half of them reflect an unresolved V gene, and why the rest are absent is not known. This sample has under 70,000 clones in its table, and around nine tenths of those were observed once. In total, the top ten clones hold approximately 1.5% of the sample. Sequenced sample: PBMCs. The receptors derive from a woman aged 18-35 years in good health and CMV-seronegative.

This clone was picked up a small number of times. The CDR3 nucleotides are TGCGCCAGCAGAGAGACGGCTAGCGGGATTGAGCAGTACTTC. Amino acids: CASRETASGIEQYF. The gene calls are TRBV5-1 and TRBJ2-7; the match to TRBD2 covers 9 bases. Germline assignment: CDR1 SGHRS and CDR2 YFSETQ. V was pared by 5 bases and J by 7 bases, with 10 bases of the junction left unmatched. CDR3 size: 14 residues.

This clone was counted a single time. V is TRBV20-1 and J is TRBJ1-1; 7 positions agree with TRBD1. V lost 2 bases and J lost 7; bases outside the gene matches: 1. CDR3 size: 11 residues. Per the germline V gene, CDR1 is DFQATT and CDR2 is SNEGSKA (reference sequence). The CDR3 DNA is TGCAGTGCTAGAAGGACAGGTGAAGCTTTCTTT. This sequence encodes CSARRTGEAFF.

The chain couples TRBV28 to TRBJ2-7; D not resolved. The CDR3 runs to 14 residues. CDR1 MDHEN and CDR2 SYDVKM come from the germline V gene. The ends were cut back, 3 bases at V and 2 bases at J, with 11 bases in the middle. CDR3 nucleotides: TGTGCCAGCAGTTTTTACGGAGCCGCCTACGAGCAGTACTTC. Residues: CASSFYGAAYEQYF.

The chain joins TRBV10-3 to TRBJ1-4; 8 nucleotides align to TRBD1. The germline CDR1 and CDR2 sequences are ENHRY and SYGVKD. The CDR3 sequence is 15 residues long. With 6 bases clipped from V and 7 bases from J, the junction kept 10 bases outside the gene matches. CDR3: CAIRGSQGAGEKLFF. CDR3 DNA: TGTGCCATCAGGGGGTCCCAGGGGGCTGGTGAAAAACTGTTTTTT.

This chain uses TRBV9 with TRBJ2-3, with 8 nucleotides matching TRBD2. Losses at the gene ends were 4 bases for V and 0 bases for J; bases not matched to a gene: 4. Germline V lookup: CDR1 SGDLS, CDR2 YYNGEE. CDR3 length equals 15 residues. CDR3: CASSPSGSSTDTQYF. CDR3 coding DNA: TGTGCCAGCAGCCCCAGCGGGAGTAGCACAGATACGCAGTATTTT.

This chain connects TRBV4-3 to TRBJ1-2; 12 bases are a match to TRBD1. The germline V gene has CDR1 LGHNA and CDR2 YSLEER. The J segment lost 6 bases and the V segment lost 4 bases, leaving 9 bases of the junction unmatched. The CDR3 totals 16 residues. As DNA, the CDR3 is TGCGCCAGCAGCCCGCGGGCCGGGACAGGGGGCCATGGCTACACCTTC. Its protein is CASSPRAGTGGHGYTF.

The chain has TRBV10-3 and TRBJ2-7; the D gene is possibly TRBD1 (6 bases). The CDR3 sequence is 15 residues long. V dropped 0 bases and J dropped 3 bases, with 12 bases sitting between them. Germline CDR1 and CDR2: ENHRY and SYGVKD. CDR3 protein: CAISESPTGYYEQYF. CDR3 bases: TGTGCCATCAGTGAGTCACCGACAGGATACTACGAGCAGTACTTC.

DNA for the CDR3: TGTGCCAGCAGTCCCTTACACGGACAGGGAAGGGGGAACACTGAAGCTTTCTTT. It encodes CASSPLHGQGRGNTEAFF. This rearrangement joins TRBV6-7 to TRBJ1-1; 8 bases map to TRBD1. Being an ORF, TRBV6-7 has a function that is uncertain. V lost 5 bases to trimming and J lost 1 base; unmatched junction nucleotides: 15. This CDR3 spans 18 amino acids.

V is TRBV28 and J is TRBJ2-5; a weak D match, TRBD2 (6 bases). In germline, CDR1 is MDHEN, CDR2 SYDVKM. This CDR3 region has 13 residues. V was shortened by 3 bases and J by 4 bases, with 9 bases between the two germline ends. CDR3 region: CASSLAGRETQYF. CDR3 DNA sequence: TGTGCCAGCAGTTTGGCGGGACGAGAGACCCAGTACTTC.

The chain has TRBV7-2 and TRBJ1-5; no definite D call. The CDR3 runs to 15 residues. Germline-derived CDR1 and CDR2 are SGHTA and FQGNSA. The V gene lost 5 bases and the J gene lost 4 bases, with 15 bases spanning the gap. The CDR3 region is CASSVRTGMNQPQHF. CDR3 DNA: TGTGCCAGCAGCGTCCGGACGGGGATGAATCAGCCCCAGCATTTT.

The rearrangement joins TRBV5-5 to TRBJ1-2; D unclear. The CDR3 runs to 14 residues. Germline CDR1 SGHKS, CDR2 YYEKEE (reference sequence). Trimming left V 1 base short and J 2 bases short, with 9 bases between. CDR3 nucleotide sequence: TGTGCCAGCAGCTTGTCCCAACAAAACTATGGCTACACCTTC. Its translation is CASSLSQQNYGYTF.

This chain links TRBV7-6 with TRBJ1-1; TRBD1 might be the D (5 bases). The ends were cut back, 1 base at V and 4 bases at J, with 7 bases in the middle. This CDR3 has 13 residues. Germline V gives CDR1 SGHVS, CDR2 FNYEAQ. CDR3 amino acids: CASSLGQRTEAFF. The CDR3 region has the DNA TGTGCCAGCAGCTTAGGACAGCGCACTGAAGCTTTCTTT.

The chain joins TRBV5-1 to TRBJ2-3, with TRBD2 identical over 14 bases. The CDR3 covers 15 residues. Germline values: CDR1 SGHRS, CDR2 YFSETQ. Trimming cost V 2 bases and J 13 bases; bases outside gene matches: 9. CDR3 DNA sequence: TGCGCCAGCAGCTTTATACCGGGACTAGCGGGAGTGGAGTATTTT. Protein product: CASSFIPGLAGVEYF.

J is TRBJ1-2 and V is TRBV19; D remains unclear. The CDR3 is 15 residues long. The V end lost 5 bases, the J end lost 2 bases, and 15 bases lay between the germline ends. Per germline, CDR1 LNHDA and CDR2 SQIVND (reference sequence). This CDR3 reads CASSQFGQRNYGYTF. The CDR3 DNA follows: TGTGCCAGTAGTCAATTCGGTCAGAGGAACTATGGCTACACCTTC.

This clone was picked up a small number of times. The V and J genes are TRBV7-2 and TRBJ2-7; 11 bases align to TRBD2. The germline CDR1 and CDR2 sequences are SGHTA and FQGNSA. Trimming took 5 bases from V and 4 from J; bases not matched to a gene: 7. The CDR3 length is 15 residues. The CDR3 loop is CASSNGLAGLYEQYF. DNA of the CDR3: TGTGCCAGCAGCAACGGACTAGCGGGCTTATACGAGCAGTACTTC.

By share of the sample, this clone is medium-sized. CDR3 residues: CASSEETGSEQYF. DNA for the CDR3: TGTGCCAGCAGTGAAGAAACAGGGTCCGAGCAGTACTTC. The chain employs TRBV2 and TRBJ2-7, with a weak D call TRBD1 (6 bases). The CDR3 has 13 residues. V shed 1 base and J shed 6 bases, with 10 bases lying between them. Germline CDR1 SNHLY, CDR2 FYNNEI.

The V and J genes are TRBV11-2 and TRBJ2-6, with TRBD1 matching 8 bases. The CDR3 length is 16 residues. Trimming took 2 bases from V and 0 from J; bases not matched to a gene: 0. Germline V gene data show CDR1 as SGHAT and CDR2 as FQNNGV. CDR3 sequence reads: CASSLTGGSGANVLTF. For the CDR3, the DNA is TGTGCCAGCAGCTTAACAGGGGGCTCTGGGGCCAACGTCCTGACTTTC.

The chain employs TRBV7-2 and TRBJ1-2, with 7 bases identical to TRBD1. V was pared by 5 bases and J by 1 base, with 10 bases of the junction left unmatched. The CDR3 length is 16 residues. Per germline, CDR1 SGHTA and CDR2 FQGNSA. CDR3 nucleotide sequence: TGTGCCAGCAGCCAACCCTGGGACAGTAATAACTATGGCTACACCTTC. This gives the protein CASSQPWDSNNYGYTF.